These T cell receptor beta chains were read from a single sample in a study of Tregs in tolerant kidney transplant recipients. Sequencing used immunoSEQ multiplex PCR; TCRdb keeps in-frame clones, though not all of them. The profile shows some 90,000 clones, 85% to 95% of them singletons. Sequencing was done on a sample of CD8+ T cells from blood. These receptors were obtained from a human donor in good health. Both conserved end residues are part of each CDR3. The D gene is left open where the match is weak. Some rows mark clone size as missing; the rest say once, few, many or name a class of expanded clone.

TRBV6-5	TRBJ2-7	-	-	CASSYSNSPYEQYF	TGTGCCAGCAGTTACTCGAACAGTCCCTACGAGCAGTACTTC
TRBV27	TRBJ1-5	-	-	CASSFMAGNQPQHF	TGTGCCAGCAGTTTCATGGCAGGGAATCAGCCCCAGCATTTT
TRBV19	TRBJ2-5	-	TRBD2	CATGLGYQETQYF	TGTGCCACGGGACTAGGGTACCAAGAGACCCAGTACTTC
TRBV15	TRBJ1-5	-	-	CATSTKERGVQPQHF	TGTGCCACCAGCACAAAAGAACGGGGTGTCCAGCCCCAGCATTTT
TRBV2	TRBJ1-1	few	-	CASSGGGYPEAFF	TGTGCCAGCAGTGGTGGGGGGTACCCTGAAGCTTTCTTT
TRBV4-1	TRBJ2-2	-	-	CASSETTNTGELFF	TGCGCCAGCAGCGAAACAACGAACACCGGGGAGCTGTTTTTT
TRBV15	TRBJ2-7	-	TRBD1	CATSSRDRDYEQYF	TGTGCCACCAGCTCCCGGGACAGGGACTACGAGCAGTACTTC
TRBV27	TRBJ2-1	-	-	CASSLMGGHNEQFF	TGTGCCAGCAGTTTAATGGGGGGCCACAATGAGCAGTTCTTC
TRBV6-5	TRBJ2-5	-	-	CASMGVKETQYF	TGTGCCAGCATGGGTGTCAAGGAGACCCAGTACTTC
TRBV6-4	TRBJ2-2	few	-	CASKKQGADTGELFF	TGTGCCAGCAAGAAACAGGGTGCGGACACCGGGGAGCTGTTTTTT
TRBV14	TRBJ2-7	-	-	CASAGTTYEQYF	TGTGCCAGCGCGGGGACCACCTACGAGCAGTACTTC
TRBV5-4	TRBJ2-1	-	-	CASSETSFEQFF	TGTGCCAGCAGCGAAACTAGTTTTGAGCAGTTCTTC
TRBV13	TRBJ2-7	-	-	CASRVAGVPHEQYF	TGTGCCTCCCGGGTGGCAGGGGTACCCCACGAGCAGTACTTC
TRBV9	TRBJ2-1	-	-	CASSVNVRSSYNEQFF	TGTGCCAGCAGCGTAAACGTTCGGAGCTCCTACAATGAGCAGTTCTTC
TRBV7-9	TRBJ1-1	once	TRBD1	CASSPDYRGMGNTEAFF	TGTGCCAGCAGCCCCGATTACAGGGGCATGGGGAACACTGAAGCTTTCTTT
TRBV7-9	TRBJ2-7	-	-	CASSSSGISSYEQYF	TGTGCCAGCAGTTCGTCAGGGATAAGCTCCTACGAGCAGTACTTC
TRBV4-1	TRBJ1-1	-	-	CASSQDPASMNTEAFF	TGCGCCAGCAGCCAGGATCCGGCTTCTATGAACACTGAAGCTTTCTTT
TRBV27	TRBJ1-2	-	-	CASSPSQEWYGYTF	TGTGCCAGCAGTCCTTCACAGGAGTGGTATGGCTACACCTTC
TRBV11-2	TRBJ2-1	-	TRBD2	CASRSSGGANSEQFF	TGTGCCAGCAGATCCAGCGGGGGGGCCAATAGTGAGCAGTTCTTC
TRBV11-2	TRBJ1-5	-	-	CASSLAGSLVPQHF	TGTGCCAGCAGCTTAGCCGGGTCACTAGTGCCCCAGCATTTT